This T cell receptor beta chain was recorded in a study of cytomegalovirus exposure and HLA in healthy donors. Use of 60 Vbeta and 13 Jbeta primers characterized the PCR. This table comes from immunoSEQ multiplex PCR, and its TCRdb copy is limited to in-frame clones, with some not included. The sample carries fewer than 130,000 clones, approximately 82% recorded once. Germline-derived CDR1 and CDR2 are SGHTA and FQGTGA. This CDR3 is built from 13 residues. V dropped 4 bases and J dropped 6; count of bases not matched to a gene: 4. The sample taken for sequencing was PBMCs. The receptor was derived from a young man in good health and CMV-seropositive. V gene TRBV7-3 combines with J gene TRBJ1-2; 8 bases match TRBD1. DNA of the CDR3: TGTGCCAGCAGCTCCTCAGGGGGCGATGGCTACACCTTC. Translated, it gives CASSSSGGDGYTF. Full variable domain (rest looked up from reference TRBV7-3 and TRBJ1-2): GAGVSQTPSNKVTEKGKYVELRCDPISGHTALYWYRQSLGQGPEFLIYFQGTGAADDSGLPNDRFFAVRPEGSVSTLKIQRTERGDSAVYLCASSSSGGDGYTFGSGTRLTVV.